The 2 T cell receptor beta chains below all came from one sample that was sequenced in a study of cytomegalovirus exposure and HLA in healthy donors. 13 Jbeta primers and 60 Vbeta primers were used for the PCR. The repertoire was sequenced with immunoSEQ multiplex PCR; TCRdb's copy has only in-frame clones and lacks some. The data hold tens of thousands of clones, with roughly 79% observed a single time. The sample consisted of PBMCs. The receptors shown here come from a man between 18 and 35 years old in good health and CMV-seropositive.

This chain joins TRBV7-9 and TRBJ1-5; D possibly corresponds to TRBD1 (6 bases). Germline CDR1 reads SEHNR; CDR2 reads FQNEAQ (reference sequence). V shed 1 base and J shed 7 bases, with 8 bases lying between them. This CDR3 contains 13 residues. The CDR3 spells CASSLEGVQPQHF. In nucleotides, the CDR3 is TGTGCCAGCAGCTTAGAGGGGGTCCAGCCCCAGCATTTT.

This rearrangement joins TRBV4-1 to TRBJ2-7; 8 nucleotides agree with TRBD1. The length of the CDR3 is 15 residues. Germline values: CDR1 MGHRA, CDR2 YSYEKL. Trimming cost V 0 bases and J 6 bases; bases outside gene matches: 7. The chain's CDR3 is CASSQEQDRVGEQYF. As DNA, the CDR3 is TGCGCCAGCAGCCAAGAGCAGGACAGGGTTGGCGAGCAGTACTTC.